This record covers a single T cell receptor beta chain. The sample comes from a study of cytomegalovirus exposure and HLA in healthy donors. The method was immunoSEQ multiplex PCR; TCRdb's version includes in-frame clones alone and lacks a portion of them. Of some 260,000 clones in the sample, around 91% are singletons; the top ten hold 2.5% to 3.5%. CDR3 length: 15 amino acids. The V gene lost 0 bases and the J gene lost 0 bases, with 10 bases spanning the gap. Germline V gene data show CDR1 as SGHNT and CDR2 as YYREEE (reference sequence). The sequenced sample was PBMCs. This chain joins TRBV5-4 and TRBJ2-7, with D hard to call. The TCR was taken from a woman aged 25 to 39 in good health and CMV-seronegative. CDR3: CASSLDTLSSYEQYF. The DNA of the CDR3 is TGTGCCAGCAGCTTGGACACATTGAGCTCCTACGAGCAGTACTTC.